Shown below are 3 T cell receptor beta chains from a single sample sequenced in a study of cytomegalovirus exposure and HLA in healthy donors. The PCR was carried out with 60 Vbeta primers and 13 Jbeta primers. The data were produced by immunoSEQ multiplex PCR, yet TCRdb's version contains in-frame clones alone and is incomplete. The data contain 150,000 to 200,000 clones, more than 60% of them singletons. Source material: PBMCs. The receptor set was obtained from a woman between 40 and 50 years old in good health and CMV-seropositive.

The chain has TRBV7-8 and TRBJ2-5; TRBD1 is a possible D gene (6 bases). Germline V lookup: CDR1 SGHVS, CDR2 FQNEAQ. V lost 0 bases to trimming and J lost 5 bases, with 13 bases between them. This CDR3 has 15 amino acids. CDR3 residues: CASSLADLRGETQYF. The DNA for the CDR3 is TGTGCCAGCAGCTTAGCGGACCTGAGGGGGGAGACCCAGTACTTC.

V gene TRBV27 combines with J gene TRBJ1-2; no definite D call. V was shortened by 3 bases and J by 8 bases, with 13 bases between the two germline ends. The CDR3 loop spans 13 amino acids. The germline V gene encodes CDR1 MNHEY and CDR2 SMNVEV (reference sequence). Here the CDR3 DNA reads TGTGCCAGCAGTTTGGGAGGGTCGGTCGGCTACACCTTC. Its translation is CASSLGGSVGYTF.

This clone was counted once. The rearrangement links TRBV28 to TRBJ1-3; 7 nucleotides match TRBD1. The CDR3 runs to 17 residues. The V and J ends lost 2 bases and 7 bases, in that order; junction bases with no gene match: 14. The germline CDR1 and CDR2 sequences are MDHEN and SYDVKM. The CDR3 DNA follows: TGTGCCAGCAGTTTACCCCTAGGAATAGGGGGCCGCAACACCATATATTTT. Translated, it gives CASSLPLGIGGRNTIYF.